A selection of T cell receptor beta chains follows, all from one sample in a study of blood T cells in healthy people across ages. TCRdb recomputed calls from the 5' RACE reads with MiXCR, one row per CDR3 protein. The table has about 1.8 million distinct CDR3 sequences, 40% to 55% seen once. The sequencing sample was made of blood. Every receptor here comes from a woman aged 35 to 49 in good health. The CDR3 runs from the conserved cysteine through the conserved F or W. Fields, in order: clone size, V gene, J gene, D gene, CDR3 protein, CDR3 DNA. A D gene is named only where the DNA matches it firmly. Only part of the rows carry a size: once, few, many, or a class if the clone is expanded.

size: NA; V: TRBV12-5; J: TRBJ2-7; D: NA; CDR3: CASGLGFSSDEQYF; DNA: TGTGCTAGTGGTTTGGGTTTTAGCTCCGACGAGCAGTACTTC
size: few; V: TRBV12-3/TRBV12-4; J: TRBJ2-3; D: NA; CDR3: CASRTNSGFNTDTQYF; DNA: TGTGCCAGCAGGACCAATAGCGGCTTTAACACAGATACGCAGTATTTT
size: NA; V: TRBV7-8; J: TRBJ2-1; D: TRBD1; CDR3: CASSSDRGLGEQFF; DNA: TGTGCCAGCAGCTCGGACAGGGGGCTAGGCGAGCAGTTCTTC
size: few; V: TRBV21-1; J: TRBJ1-6; D: NA; CDR3: CASSNIGAPGSPLHF; DNA: TGTGCCAGCAGCAATATAGGGGCCCCTGGATCACCCCTCCACTTT
size: few; V: TRBV5-5; J: TRBJ2-3; D: NA; CDR3: CASSLAPGAGTDTQYF; DNA: TGTGCCAGCAGCTTGGCCCCGGGAGCTGGGACAGATACGCAGTATTTT
size: few; V: TRBV27; J: TRBJ1-5; D: NA; CDR3: CASSHDRLGNQPQHF; DNA: TGTGCCAGCAGTCACGACAGGTTAGGCAATCAGCCCCAGCATTTT
size: NA; V: TRBV5-1; J: TRBJ2-5; D: TRBD2; CDR3: CASTPKGLVRETQYF; DNA: TGCGCCAGCACCCCGAAGGGACTAGTCAGAGAGACCCAGTACTTC
size: NA; V: TRBV27; J: TRBJ2-1; D: NA; CDR3: CASSSLGGRGYNEQFF; DNA: TGTGCCAGCAGTTCTCTCGGGGGGAGGGGGTACAATGAGCAGTTCTTC
size: NA; V: TRBV2; J: TRBJ2-3; D: NA; CDR3: CASNWLASDTQYF; DNA: TGTGCCAGCAATTGGTTGGCCAGCGATACGCAGTATTTT
size: once; V: TRBV5-1; J: TRBJ2-5; D: NA; CDR3: CASSRLFQETQYF; DNA: TGCGCCAGCAGCCGACTTTTTCAAGAGACCCAGTACTTC
size: NA; V: TRBV11-1; J: TRBJ2-1; D: NA; CDR3: CASSLAHRGQFF; DNA: TGTGCCAGCAGCTTAGCTCACCGTGGGCAGTTCTTC
size: NA; V: TRBV5-1; J: TRBJ2-5; D: TRBD1; CDR3: CASSPDRALQETQYF; DNA: TGCGCCAGCAGCCCGGACAGGGCCCTTCAAGAGACCCAGTACTTC
size: NA; V: TRBV5-6; J: TRBJ2-1; D: TRBD1; CDR3: CASTVTGIFRQFF; DNA: TGTGCCAGCACCGTGACAGGGATCTTTCGGCAGTTCTTC
size: few; V: TRBV24-1; J: TRBJ1-2; D: NA; CDR3: CATSVFSNYGYTF; DNA: TGTGCCACCAGTGTCTTTTCCAACTATGGCTACACCTTC
size: few; V: TRBV3-1; J: TRBJ2-7; D: NA; CDR3: CASSQDVNRLYEQYF; DNA: TGTGCCAGCAGCCAAGATGTGAACAGGCTCTACGAGCAGTACTTC
size: NA; V: TRBV6-5; J: TRBJ2-7; D: NA; CDR3: CASSGGLPLQQYF; DNA: TGTGCCAGCAGCGGCGGACTGCCCCTACAGCAGTACTTC
size: NA; V: TRBV7-2; J: TRBJ1-4; D: TRBD1; CDR3: CASSRQGQINEKLFF; DNA: TGTGCCAGCAGCCGACAGGGACAGATAAATGAAAAACTGTTTTTT
size: few; V: TRBV29-1; J: TRBJ1-2; D: TRBD1; CDR3: CSHSPGTGSNGYTF; DNA: TGCAGCCATAGTCCCGGGACAGGTTCCAATGGCTACACCTTC
size: once; V: TRBV29-1; J: TRBJ1-2; D: NA; CDR3: CSVEPTRRDGYTF; DNA: TGCAGCGTTGAACCAACGCGCAGGGATGGCTACACCTTC
size: NA; V: TRBV7-8; J: TRBJ2-5; D: NA; CDR3: CASSLNRNQETQYF; DNA: TGTGCCAGCAGCTTGAACAGAAACCAAGAGACCCAGTACTTC
size: NA; V: TRBV7-2; J: TRBJ2-5; D: NA; CDR3: CASSLKSTETQYF; DNA: TGTGCCAGCAGCTTAAAATCAACGGAGACCCAGTACTTC
size: many; V: TRBV6-5; J: TRBJ2-5; D: NA; CDR3: CASSQIGETQYF; DNA: TGTGCCAGCAGCCAGATAGGAGAGACCCAGTACTTC
size: once; V: TRBV20-1; J: TRBJ1-4; D: TRBD1; CDR3: CSAAGGSNEKLFF; DNA: TGCAGTGCTGCAGGGGGTAGTAATGAAAAACTGTTTTTT